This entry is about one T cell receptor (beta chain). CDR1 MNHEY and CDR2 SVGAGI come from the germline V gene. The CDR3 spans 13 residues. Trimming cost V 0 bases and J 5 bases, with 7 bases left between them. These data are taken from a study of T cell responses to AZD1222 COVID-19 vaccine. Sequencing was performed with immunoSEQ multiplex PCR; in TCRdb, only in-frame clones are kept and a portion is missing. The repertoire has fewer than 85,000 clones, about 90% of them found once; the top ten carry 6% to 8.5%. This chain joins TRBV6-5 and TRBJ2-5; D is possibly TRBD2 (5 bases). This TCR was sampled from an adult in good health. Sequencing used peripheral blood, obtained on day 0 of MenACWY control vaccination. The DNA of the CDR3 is TGTGCCAGCAGTTACTCGAGGGTGGAGACCCAGTACTTC. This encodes CASSYSRVETQYF.